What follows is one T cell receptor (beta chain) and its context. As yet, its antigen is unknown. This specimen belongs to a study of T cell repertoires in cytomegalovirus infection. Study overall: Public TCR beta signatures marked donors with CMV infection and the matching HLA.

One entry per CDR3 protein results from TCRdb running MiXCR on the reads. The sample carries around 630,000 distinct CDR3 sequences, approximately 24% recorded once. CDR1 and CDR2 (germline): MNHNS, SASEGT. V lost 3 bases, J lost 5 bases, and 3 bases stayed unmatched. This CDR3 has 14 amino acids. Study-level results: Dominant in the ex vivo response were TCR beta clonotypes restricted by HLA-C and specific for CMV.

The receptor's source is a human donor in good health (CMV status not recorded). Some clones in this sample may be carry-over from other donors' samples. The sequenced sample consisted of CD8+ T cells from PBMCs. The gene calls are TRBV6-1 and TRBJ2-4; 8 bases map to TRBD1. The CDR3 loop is CASSEGTGENIQYF. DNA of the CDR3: TGTGCCAGCAGTGAGGGGACAGGAGAAAACATTCAGTACTTC.